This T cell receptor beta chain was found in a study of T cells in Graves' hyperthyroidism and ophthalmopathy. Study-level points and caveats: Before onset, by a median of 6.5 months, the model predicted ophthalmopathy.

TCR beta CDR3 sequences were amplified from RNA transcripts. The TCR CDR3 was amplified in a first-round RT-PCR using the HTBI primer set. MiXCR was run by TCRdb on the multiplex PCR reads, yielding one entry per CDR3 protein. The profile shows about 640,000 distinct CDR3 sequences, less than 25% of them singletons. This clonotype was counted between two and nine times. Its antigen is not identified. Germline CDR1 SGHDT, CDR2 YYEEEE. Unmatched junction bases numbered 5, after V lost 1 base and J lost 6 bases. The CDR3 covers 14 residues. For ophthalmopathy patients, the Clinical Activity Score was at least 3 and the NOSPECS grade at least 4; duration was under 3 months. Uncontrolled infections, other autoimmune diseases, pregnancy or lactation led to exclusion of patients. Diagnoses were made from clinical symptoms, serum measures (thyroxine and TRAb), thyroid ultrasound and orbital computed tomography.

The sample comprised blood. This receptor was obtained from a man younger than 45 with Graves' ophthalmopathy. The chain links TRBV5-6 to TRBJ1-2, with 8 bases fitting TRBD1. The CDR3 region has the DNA TGTGCCAGCAGCTTGTCGACAGGGGTGAATGGCTACACCTTC. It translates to CASSLSTGVNGYTF.